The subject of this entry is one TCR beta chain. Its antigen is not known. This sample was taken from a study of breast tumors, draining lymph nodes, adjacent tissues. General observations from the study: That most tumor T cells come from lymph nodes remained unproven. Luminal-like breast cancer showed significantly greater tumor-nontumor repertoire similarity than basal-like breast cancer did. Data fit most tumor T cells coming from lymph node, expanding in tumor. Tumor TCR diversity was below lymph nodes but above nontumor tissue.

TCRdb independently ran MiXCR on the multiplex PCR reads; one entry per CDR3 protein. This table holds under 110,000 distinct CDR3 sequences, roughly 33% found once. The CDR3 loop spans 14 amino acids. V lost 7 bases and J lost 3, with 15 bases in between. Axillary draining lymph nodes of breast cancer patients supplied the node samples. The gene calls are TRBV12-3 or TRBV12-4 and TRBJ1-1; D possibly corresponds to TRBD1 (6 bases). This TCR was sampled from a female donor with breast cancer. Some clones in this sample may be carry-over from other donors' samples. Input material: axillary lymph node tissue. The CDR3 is CASNFLGGYTEAFF. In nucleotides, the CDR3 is TGTGCCAGCAATTTCCTAGGGGGATACACTGAAGCTTTCTTT.